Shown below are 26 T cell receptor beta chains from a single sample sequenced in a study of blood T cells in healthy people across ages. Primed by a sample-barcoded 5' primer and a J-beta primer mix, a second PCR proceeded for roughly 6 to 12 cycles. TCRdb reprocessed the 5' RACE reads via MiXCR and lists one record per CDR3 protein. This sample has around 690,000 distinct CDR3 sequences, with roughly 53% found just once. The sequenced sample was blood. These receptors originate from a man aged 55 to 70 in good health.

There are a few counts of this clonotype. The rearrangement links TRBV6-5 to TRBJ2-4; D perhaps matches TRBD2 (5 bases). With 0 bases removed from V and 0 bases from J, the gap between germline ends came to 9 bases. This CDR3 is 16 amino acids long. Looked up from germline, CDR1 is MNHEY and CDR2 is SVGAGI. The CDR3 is CASSYSPGLAKNIQYF. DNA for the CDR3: TGTGCCAGCAGTTACTCTCCAGGACTAGCCAAAAACATTCAGTACTTC.

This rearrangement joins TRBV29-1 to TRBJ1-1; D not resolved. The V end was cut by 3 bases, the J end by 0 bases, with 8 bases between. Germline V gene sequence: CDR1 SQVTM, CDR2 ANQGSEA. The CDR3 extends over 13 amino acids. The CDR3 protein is CSVDRYMNTEAFF. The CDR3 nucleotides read TGCAGCGTTGACCGGTACATGAACACTGAAGCTTTCTTT.

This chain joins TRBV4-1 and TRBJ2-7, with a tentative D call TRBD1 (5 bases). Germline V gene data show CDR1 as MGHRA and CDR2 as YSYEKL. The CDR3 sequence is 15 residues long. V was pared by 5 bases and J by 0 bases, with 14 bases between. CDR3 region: CASSSPRQSSYEQYF. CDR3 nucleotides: TGCGCCAGCAGCTCCCCGCGACAGAGCTCCTACGAGCAGTACTTC.

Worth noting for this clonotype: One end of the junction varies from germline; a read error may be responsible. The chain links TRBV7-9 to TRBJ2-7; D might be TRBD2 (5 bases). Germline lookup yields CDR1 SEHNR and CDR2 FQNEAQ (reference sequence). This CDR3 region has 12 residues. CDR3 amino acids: CTSGQDVYEQYF. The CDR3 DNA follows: TGTACCAGCGGCCAAGACGTCTACGAGCAGTACTTC.

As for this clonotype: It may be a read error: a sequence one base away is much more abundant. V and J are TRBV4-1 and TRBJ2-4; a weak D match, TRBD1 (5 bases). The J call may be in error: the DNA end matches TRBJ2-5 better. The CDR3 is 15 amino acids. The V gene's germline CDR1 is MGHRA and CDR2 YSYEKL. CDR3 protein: CASSPNGHIQETQYF. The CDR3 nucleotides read TGCGCCAGCAGCCCGAACGGACACATCCAAGAGACCCAGTACTTC.

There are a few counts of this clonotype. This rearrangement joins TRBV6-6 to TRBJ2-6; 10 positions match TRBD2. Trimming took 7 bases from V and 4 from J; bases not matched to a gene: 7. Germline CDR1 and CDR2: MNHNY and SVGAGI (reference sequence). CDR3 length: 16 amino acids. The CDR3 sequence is CASMSGGATGANVLTF. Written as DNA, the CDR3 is TGTGCCAGCATGAGCGGGGGGGCCACAGGGGCCAACGTCCTGACTTTC.

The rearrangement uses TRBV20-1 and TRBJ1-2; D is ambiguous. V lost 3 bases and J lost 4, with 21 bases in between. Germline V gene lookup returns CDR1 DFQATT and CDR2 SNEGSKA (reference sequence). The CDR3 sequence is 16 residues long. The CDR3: CSARGFGIGGIYGYTF. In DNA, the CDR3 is TGCAGTGCTAGGGGGTTCGGAATCGGAGGCATCTATGGCTACACCTTC.

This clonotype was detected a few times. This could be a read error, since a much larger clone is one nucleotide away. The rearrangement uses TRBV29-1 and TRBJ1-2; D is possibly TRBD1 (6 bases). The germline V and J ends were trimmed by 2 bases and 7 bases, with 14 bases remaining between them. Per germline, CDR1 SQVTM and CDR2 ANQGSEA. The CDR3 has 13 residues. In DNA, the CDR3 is TGCAGCGTTGAACGCGGGGGCGGGCCTGGCTACACCTTC. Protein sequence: CSVERGGGPGYTF.

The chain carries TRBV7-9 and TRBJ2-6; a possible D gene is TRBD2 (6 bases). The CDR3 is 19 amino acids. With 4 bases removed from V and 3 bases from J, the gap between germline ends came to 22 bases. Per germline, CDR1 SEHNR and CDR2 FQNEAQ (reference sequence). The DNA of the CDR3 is TGTGCCAGCAGCTCCTTGGCCAGAACGCCCGGGGGTGGGGCCAACGTCCTGACTTTC. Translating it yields CASSSLARTPGGGANVLTF.

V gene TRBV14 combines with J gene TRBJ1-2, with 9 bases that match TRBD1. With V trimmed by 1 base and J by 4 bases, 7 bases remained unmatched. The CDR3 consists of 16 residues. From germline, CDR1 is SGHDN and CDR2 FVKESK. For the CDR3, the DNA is TGTGCCAGCAGCCAAGCGGGGGTACAGGGGGCCTATGGCTACACCTTC. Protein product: CASSQAGVQGAYGYTF.

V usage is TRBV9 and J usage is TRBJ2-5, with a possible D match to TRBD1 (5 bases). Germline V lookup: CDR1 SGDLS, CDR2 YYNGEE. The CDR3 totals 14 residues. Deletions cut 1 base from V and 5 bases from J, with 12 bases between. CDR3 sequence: CASSVRQGRETQYF. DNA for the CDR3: TGTGCCAGCAGCGTACGGCAGGGCCGGGAGACCCAGTACTTC.

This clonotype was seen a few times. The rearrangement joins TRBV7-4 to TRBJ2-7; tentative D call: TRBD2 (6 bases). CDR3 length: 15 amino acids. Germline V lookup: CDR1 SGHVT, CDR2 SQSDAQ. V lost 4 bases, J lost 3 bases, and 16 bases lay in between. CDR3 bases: TGTGCCAGCAGCTCGGGACTCCCGGGGAGCTACGAGCAGTACTTC. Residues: CASSSGLPGSYEQYF.

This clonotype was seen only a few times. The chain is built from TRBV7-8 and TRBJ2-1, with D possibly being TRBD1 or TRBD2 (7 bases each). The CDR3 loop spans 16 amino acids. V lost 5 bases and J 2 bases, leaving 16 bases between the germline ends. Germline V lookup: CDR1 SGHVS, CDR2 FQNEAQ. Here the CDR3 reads CASSPRGGGAYNEQFF. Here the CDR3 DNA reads TGTGCCAGCAGCCCACGGGGAGGGGGCGCCTACAATGAGCAGTTCTTC. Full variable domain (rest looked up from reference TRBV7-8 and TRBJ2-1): GAGVSQSPRYKVAKRGQDVALRCDPISGHVSLFWYQQALGQGPEFLTYFQNEAQLDKSGLPSDRFFAERPEGSVSTLKIQRTQQEDSAVYLCASSPRGGGAYNEQFFGPGTRLTVL.

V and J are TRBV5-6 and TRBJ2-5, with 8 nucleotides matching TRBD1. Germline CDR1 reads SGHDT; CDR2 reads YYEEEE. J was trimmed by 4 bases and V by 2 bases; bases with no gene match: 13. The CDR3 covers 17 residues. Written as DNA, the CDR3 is TGTGCCAGCAGCTTATTAGGTGGACAGGGAATTGGAGAGACCCAGTACTTC. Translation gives CASSLLGGQGIGETQYF.

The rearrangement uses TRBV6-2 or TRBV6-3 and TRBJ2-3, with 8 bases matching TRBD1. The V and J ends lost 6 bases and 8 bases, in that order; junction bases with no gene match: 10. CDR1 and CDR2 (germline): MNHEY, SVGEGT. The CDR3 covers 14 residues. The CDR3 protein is CASRARQGAGTQYF. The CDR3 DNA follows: TGTGCCAGCAGGGCGAGGCAGGGGGCTGGTACGCAGTATTTT.

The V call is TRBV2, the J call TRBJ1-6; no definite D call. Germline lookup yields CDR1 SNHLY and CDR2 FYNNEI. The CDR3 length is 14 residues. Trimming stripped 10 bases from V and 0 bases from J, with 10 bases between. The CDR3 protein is CATRLNSYNSPLHF. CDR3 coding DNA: TGTGCCACCAGACTGAACTCCTATAATTCACCCCTCCACTTT.

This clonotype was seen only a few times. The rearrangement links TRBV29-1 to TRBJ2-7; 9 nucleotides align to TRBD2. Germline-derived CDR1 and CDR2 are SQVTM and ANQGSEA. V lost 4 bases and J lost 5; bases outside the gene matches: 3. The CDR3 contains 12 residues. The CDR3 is CSVASGDHEQYF. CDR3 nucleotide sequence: TGCAGCGTTGCTAGCGGGGACCACGAGCAGTACTTC.

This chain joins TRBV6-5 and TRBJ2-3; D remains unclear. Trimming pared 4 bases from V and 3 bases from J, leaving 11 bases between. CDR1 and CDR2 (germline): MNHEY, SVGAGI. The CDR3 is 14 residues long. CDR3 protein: CASSWDRLTDTQYF. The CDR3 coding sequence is TGTGCCAGCAGTTGGGATAGATTGACAGATACGCAGTATTTT.

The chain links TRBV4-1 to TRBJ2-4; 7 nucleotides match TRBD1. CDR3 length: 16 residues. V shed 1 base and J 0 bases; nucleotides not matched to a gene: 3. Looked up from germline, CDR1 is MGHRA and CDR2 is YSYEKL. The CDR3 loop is CASSQGAGGAKNIQYF. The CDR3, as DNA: TGCGCCAGCAGCCAAGGGGCAGGGGGAGCCAAAAACATTCAGTACTTC.

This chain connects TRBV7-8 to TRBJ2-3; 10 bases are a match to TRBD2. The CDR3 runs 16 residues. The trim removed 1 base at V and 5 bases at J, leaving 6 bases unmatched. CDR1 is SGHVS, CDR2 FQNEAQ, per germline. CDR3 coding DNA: TGTGCCAGCAGCTTAGTACCTAGCGGGGGAGAAGATACGCAGTATTTT. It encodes CASSLVPSGGEDTQYF.

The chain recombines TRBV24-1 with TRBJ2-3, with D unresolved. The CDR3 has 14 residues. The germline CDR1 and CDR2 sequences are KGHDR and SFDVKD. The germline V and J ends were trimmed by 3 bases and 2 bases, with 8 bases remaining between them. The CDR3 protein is CATSDVTFTDTQYF. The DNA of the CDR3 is TGTGCCACCAGTGATGTGACGTTCACAGATACGCAGTATTTT.

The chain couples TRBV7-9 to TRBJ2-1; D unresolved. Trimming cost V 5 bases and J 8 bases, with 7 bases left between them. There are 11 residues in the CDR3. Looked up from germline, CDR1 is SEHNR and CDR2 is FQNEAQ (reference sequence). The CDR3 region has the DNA TGTGCCAGCAGCCCCGGATATGAGCAGTTCTTC. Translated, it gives CASSPGYEQFF.

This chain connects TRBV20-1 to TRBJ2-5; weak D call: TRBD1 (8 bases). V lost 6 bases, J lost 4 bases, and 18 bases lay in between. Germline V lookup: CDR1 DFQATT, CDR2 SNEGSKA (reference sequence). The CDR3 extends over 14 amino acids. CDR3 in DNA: TGCAGTGCGGCCAACAGGGGGGGCGGAGAGACCCAGTACTTC. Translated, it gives CSAANRGGGETQYF.

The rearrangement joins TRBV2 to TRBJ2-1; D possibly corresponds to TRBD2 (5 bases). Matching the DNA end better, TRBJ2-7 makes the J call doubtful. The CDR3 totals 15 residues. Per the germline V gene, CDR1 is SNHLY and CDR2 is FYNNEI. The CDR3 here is CASRADSSSYNEQYF. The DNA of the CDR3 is TGTGCCAGCAGAGCGGACTCGAGCTCCTACAATGAGCAGTACTTC.

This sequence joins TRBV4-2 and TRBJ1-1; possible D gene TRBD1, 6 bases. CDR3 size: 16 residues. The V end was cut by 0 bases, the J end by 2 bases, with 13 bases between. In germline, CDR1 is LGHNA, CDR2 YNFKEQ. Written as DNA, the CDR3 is TGTGCCAGCAGCCAAGATGGGGGCGCCCAAAACACTGAAGCTTTCTTT. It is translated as CASSQDGGAQNTEAFF.

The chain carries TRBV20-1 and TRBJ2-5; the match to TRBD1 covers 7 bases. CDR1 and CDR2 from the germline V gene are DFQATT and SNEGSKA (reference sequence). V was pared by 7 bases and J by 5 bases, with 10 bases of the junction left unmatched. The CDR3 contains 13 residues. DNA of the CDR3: TGCAGTGTAGGAAGGGGGCAGGGGGAGACCCAGTACTTC. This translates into CSVGRGQGETQYF.